The 15 T cell receptor beta chains below were found in one sample sequenced in a study of CD8+ T cells in alopecia areata. The treatment denotes: oral pan-JAK inhibitor, 5-10 mg twice daily. cDNA serving as the sequencing template came from extracted, reverse transcribed RNA. The method was immunoSEQ multiplex PCR; TCRdb's version includes in-frame clones alone and lacks a portion of them. The sample holds 180,000 or so clones, 45% to 60% seen once. Here the sequenced sample was CD8+ T cells sorted from blood, taken at roughly week 52, from a patient treated with tofacitinib. These receptor sequences come from a human donor with alopecia areata.

A few counts support this clone. The rearrangement uses TRBV29-1 and TRBJ1-5, with D possibly matching TRBD1 (6 bases). The CDR3 extends over 12 amino acids. Trimming took off 4 bases at V and 2 bases at J, with 6 bases between the two ends. Germline-derived CDR1 and CDR2 are SQVTM and ANQGSEA. The CDR3 spells CSVGQGNQPQHF. The CDR3 DNA follows: TGCAGCGTTGGACAGGGCAATCAGCCCCAGCATTTT. Together with reference TRBV29-1 and TRBJ1-5, the CDR3 gives the full variable domain: SAVISQKPSRDICQRGTSLTIQCQVDSQVTMMFWYRQQPGQSLTLIATANQGSEATYESGFVIDKFPISRPNLTFSTLTVSNMSPEDSSIYLCSVGQGNQPQHFGDGTRLSIL.

The chain recombines TRBV29-1 with TRBJ2-7; D tentatively fits TRBD1 or TRBD2 (6 bases each). Germline V gene lookup returns CDR1 SQVTM and CDR2 ANQGSEA. The CDR3 sequence is 14 residues long. V was trimmed by 4 bases and J by 5 bases, leaving 18 bases between them. DNA for the CDR3: TGCAGCGTTGTGGGGGGCAGGGGCATGGACGAGCAGTACTTC. It codes for CSVVGGRGMDEQYF.

The rearrangement links TRBV2 to TRBJ2-5, with D perhaps matching TRBD1 (6 bases). In germline, CDR1 is SNHLY, CDR2 FYNNEI. This CDR3 has 15 residues. Trimming shortened V by 3 bases and J by 3 bases, and 14 bases separated the two germline ends. The CDR3 DNA reads TGTGCCAGCAGTGACCTCCGGACAGATGAAGAGACCCAGTACTTC. Translated, it gives CASSDLRTDEETQYF.

CDR3 residues: CASSLDRGDTQYF. In nucleotides, the CDR3 is TGTGCCAGCAGCTTGGACAGGGGAGATACGCAGTATTTT. This rearrangement joins TRBV5-4 to TRBJ2-3, with 7 bases identical to TRBD1. The length of the CDR3 is 13 residues. The J segment lost 5 bases and the V segment lost 0 bases, leaving 0 bases of the junction unmatched. The V gene's germline CDR1 is SGHNT and CDR2 YYREEE (reference sequence).

This clone was counted a few times. The chain uses TRBV25-1 and TRBJ1-2; D is unresolved. The ends were cut back, 5 bases at V and 4 bases at J, with 5 bases in the middle. The CDR3 loop spans 11 amino acids. Germline V gene data show CDR1 as MGHDK and CDR2 as SYGVNS. CDR3 amino acids: CASSTAYGYTF. CDR3 in DNA: TGTGCCAGCAGTACGGCCTATGGCTACACCTTC.

This chain joins TRBV30 and TRBJ2-7, with TRBD1 as a possible D gene (6 bases). V was trimmed by 5 bases and J by 3 bases, leaving 11 bases between them. The CDR3 sequence is 12 residues long. Germline values: CDR1 GTSNPN, CDR2 SVGIG (reference sequence). The DNA of the CDR3 is TGTGCCTGGGGGGACATTTTCTACGAGCAGTACTTC. As protein: CAWGDIFYEQYF.

The V and J genes are TRBV18 and TRBJ2-5, with 7 bases fitting TRBD2. The V gene end was trimmed by 7 bases and the J gene end by 1 base; junction bases not matched to a gene: 9. CDR1 and CDR2 (germline): KGHSH, LQKENI. This CDR3 contains 15 residues. CDR3 sequence: CASCSSGERQETQYF. The DNA for the CDR3 is TGTGCCAGCTGCAGCAGCGGGGAGCGCCAAGAGACCCAGTACTTC.

This chain connects TRBV5-1 to TRBJ1-5; 8 nucleotides match TRBD1. The CDR3 has 17 amino acids. Germline V gene data show CDR1 as SGHRS and CDR2 as YFSETQ. Germline trimming cut 0 bases from V and 4 bases from J; bases unmatched to any gene: 9. The CDR3 DNA reads TGCGCCAGCAGCTTGGATCCAGGGGGCTGGGGGAATCAGCCCCAGCATTTT. This translates into CASSLDPGGWGNQPQHF.

For this clone: This sample includes further DNA sequences coding for the same CDR3. DNA for the CDR3: TGCAGCGGGCGGACGGGGGGTAACTATGGCTACACCTTC. Its translation: CSGRTGGNYGYTF. The chain carries TRBV29-1 and TRBJ1-2, with a weak D call TRBD1 (5 bases). V lost 7 bases, J lost 1 base, and 13 bases lay in between. The CDR3 spans 13 residues. Germline CDR1 and CDR2: SQVTM and ANQGSEA.

V usage is TRBV6-1 and J usage is TRBJ2-7, with 8 bases that match TRBD1. The V gene end was trimmed by 1 base and the J gene end by 3 bases; junction bases not matched to a gene: 8. Germline CDR1 MNHNS, CDR2 SASEGT. This CDR3 spans 16 amino acids. The CDR3 DNA reads TGTGCCAGCAGTGAAGGTGTGGGACAGGCGTTCTACGAGCAGTACTTC. Translating gives CASSEGVGQAFYEQYF.

This sequence joins TRBV6-1 and TRBJ1-6; D uncertain. The CDR3 consists of 14 residues. Germline CDR1 is MNHNS and CDR2 is SASEGT. Trimming removed 0 bases at V and 11 bases at J, with 11 bases between. In DNA, the CDR3 is TGTGCCAGCAGTGAAGCGCAGTTCGGGACACCCCTCCACTTT. Translation gives CASSEAQFGTPLHF.

The chain uses TRBV30 and TRBJ1-2, with 8 positions matching TRBD1. CDR3 length: 13 residues. The J segment lost 6 bases and the V segment lost 0 bases, leaving 3 bases of the junction unmatched. CDR1 is GTSNPN and CDR2 is SVGIG in the germline V gene (reference sequence). The CDR3 DNA sequence: TGTGCCTGGAGTGTAGGGACAGGTGATGGCTACACCTTC. It codes for CAWSVGTGDGYTF.

The genes are TRBV29-1 and TRBJ1-4; maybe TRBD1 (5 bases). The CDR3 spans 12 residues. V was shortened by 6 bases and J by 2 bases, with 7 bases between the two germline ends. The germline V gene encodes CDR1 SQVTM and CDR2 ANQGSEA. CDR3: CSVGHTNEKLFF. Written as DNA, the CDR3 is TGCAGCGTCGGACATACTAATGAAAAACTGTTTTTT.

This clone was seen only a few times. V gene TRBV6-5 combines with J gene TRBJ1-2, with D possibly matching TRBD1 (5 bases). The V and J ends lost 7 bases and 8 bases respectively, with 14 bases between them. Germline V gene lookup returns CDR1 MNHEY and CDR2 SVGAGI. CDR3 size: 12 residues. CDR3 protein: CASTNRNDGYTF. For the CDR3, the DNA is TGTGCCAGCACCAACAGGAATGACGGCTACACCTTC.

This chain joins TRBV19 and TRBJ1-5; D uncertain. V was trimmed by 2 bases and J by 8 bases, leaving 16 bases between them. Looked up from germline, CDR1 is LNHDA and CDR2 is SQIVND (reference sequence). This CDR3 region has 15 residues. The CDR3 nucleotides are TGTGCCAGTAGTATATCCCCTTATGTTTGGGAGCCCCAGCATTTT. Amino acids: CASSISPYVWEPQHF.